Given below is one T cell receptor beta chain in context. The germline V gene encodes CDR1 SQVTM and CDR2 ANQGSEA. The CDR3 runs 12 residues. V lost 7 bases to trimming and J lost 2 bases; unmatched junction nucleotides: 4. This entry belongs to a study of blood T cell repertoires in COVID-19. The overall study: T cells, B-cell-depleted T cells, or PBMCs provided the cDNA or gDNA that served as material.

Per the authors' pipeline: Scientists estimated how many nucleated cells there were by amplifying reference gene primers. TCRdb's copy holds only in-frame clones and misses some; the assay was immunoSEQ multiplex PCR. V and J calls and clone size are as listed in that table; D and trimming were resolved from the DNA. The data contain over 150,000 clones, around nine tenths of them singletons. The rearrangement uses TRBV29-1 and TRBJ1-2, with 7 bases identical to TRBD1. Sequenced input: peripheral blood. This clonotype was sampled from a woman in her 70s with COVID-19, enrolled during active disease. The CDR3 sequence is CSGGGQNYGYTF. The CDR3 DNA follows: TGCAGCGGGGGGGGACAGAACTATGGCTACACCTTC.